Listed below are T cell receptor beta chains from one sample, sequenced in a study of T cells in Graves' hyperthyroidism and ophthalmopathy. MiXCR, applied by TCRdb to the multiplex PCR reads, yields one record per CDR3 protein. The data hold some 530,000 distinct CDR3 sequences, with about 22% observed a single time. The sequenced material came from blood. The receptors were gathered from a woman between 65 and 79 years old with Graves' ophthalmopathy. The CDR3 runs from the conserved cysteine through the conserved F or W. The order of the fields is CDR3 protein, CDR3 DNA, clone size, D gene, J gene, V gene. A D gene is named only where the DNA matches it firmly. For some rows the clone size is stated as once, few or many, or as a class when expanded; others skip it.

CASSLGIRGKNTEAFF	TGTGCCAGCAGCTTGGGAATCAGGGGGAAGAACACTGAAGCTTTCTTT	NA	TRBD1	TRBJ1-1	TRBV5-6
CASSFRETYEQYF	TGTGCCAGCAGCTTTAGGGAAACCTACGAGCAGTACTTC	few	NA	TRBJ2-7	TRBV5-5
CASSSPEGLNEQYF	TGTGCCAGCAGCTCTCCGGAGGGCCTAAACGAGCAGTACTTC	NA	NA	TRBJ2-7	TRBV7-9
CAWSVVTEAFF	TGTGCCTGGAGTGTCGTCACTGAAGCTTTCTTT	many	NA	TRBJ1-1	TRBV30
CSARDPGDEQFF	TGCAGTGCTAGAGATCCGGGGGATGAGCAGTTCTTC	NA	NA	TRBJ2-1	TRBV20-1
CSARVAGTSDSNQPQHF	TGCAGTGCTAGAGTTGCAGGGACATCCGATAGCAATCAGCCCCAGCATTTT	NA	NA	TRBJ1-5	TRBV20-1
CASSRHRGPVEQYF	TGTGCCAGCAGTCGTCACAGGGGGCCGGTCGAGCAGTACTTC	few	TRBD1	TRBJ2-7	TRBV28
CAWRTPSTGTGNSPLHF	TGTGCCTGGAGAACCCCATCGACCGGGACAGGCAATTCACCCCTCCACTTT	NA	TRBD1	TRBJ1-6	TRBV30
CASSPPGTGDLEQYF	TGTGCCAGCAGCCCCCCGGGGACAGGGGATCTCGAGCAGTACTTC	few	TRBD1	TRBJ2-7	TRBV27
CASSYLQGFLSGANVLTF	TGTGCCAGCAGTTATTTGCAGGGGTTTCTCTCTGGGGCCAACGTCCTGACTTTC	NA	NA	TRBJ2-6	TRBV6-1
CASSLTSGTGELFF	TGCGCCAGCAGCTTGACTAGCGGCACCGGGGAGCTGTTTTTT	NA	TRBD2	TRBJ2-2	TRBV5-1
CSARKGRSGGRGSQPQHF	TGCAGTGCTAGGAAGGGGCGGTCAGGGGGCAGGGGGAGTCAGCCCCAGCATTTT	NA	TRBD1	TRBJ1-5	TRBV20-1
CASSQEPYANEQFF	TGTGCCAGCAGCCAAGAGCCCTACGCCAATGAGCAGTTCTTC	NA	NA	TRBJ2-1	TRBV3-1
CASSLRGERDEAFF	TGCGCCAGCAGCTTAAGGGGGGAGAGGGATGAAGCTTTCTTT	few	NA	TRBJ1-1	TRBV5-1
CASSAGPGLFYEQYF	TGTGCCAGCAGCGCTGGCCCGGGACTTTTCTACGAGCAGTACTTC	NA	NA	TRBJ2-7	TRBV9
CAISAEGRNTGELFF	TGTGCCATCAGTGCGGAGGGGCGCAACACCGGGGAGCTGTTTTTT	NA	NA	TRBJ2-2	TRBV10-3
CASSQAGGWADTQYF	TGCGCCAGCAGCCAAGCGGGAGGATGGGCAGATACGCAGTATTTT	NA	TRBD2	TRBJ2-3	TRBV5-1
CASSPFGVPDGNQPQHF	TGTGCCAGCTCACCGTTTGGCGTCCCTGATGGCAATCAGCCCCAGCATTTT	NA	NA	TRBJ1-5	TRBV18
CASSRQGWDTQYF	TGTGCCAGCAGTAGACAGGGATGGGATACGCAGTATTTT	NA	TRBD1	TRBJ2-3	TRBV12-3/TRBV12-4
CASQRDPQGASTDTQYF	TGCGCCAGTCAGCGGGACCCACAGGGGGCGAGCACAGATACGCAGTATTTT	few	TRBD1	TRBJ2-3	TRBV5-1
CAISEGASNQPQHF	TGTGCCATCAGTGAGGGGGCCAGCAATCAGCCCCAGCATTTT	few	NA	TRBJ1-5	TRBV10-3
CAATSQENTEAFF	TGTGCCGCCACGAGCCAGGAGAACACTGAAGCTTTCTTT	NA	NA	TRBJ1-1	TRBV10-3
CASSISGAFQETQYF	TGTGCCAGTAGTATCAGCGGGGCCTTCCAAGAGACCCAGTACTTC	NA	TRBD2	TRBJ2-5	TRBV19
CASSLGASGSPDTQYF	TGCGCCAGCAGCTTGGGGGCTAGCGGGAGCCCAGATACGCAGTATTTT	NA	TRBD2	TRBJ2-3	TRBV5-1
CATTRGRGGELFF	TGTGCCACCACACGGGGGCGGGGCGGGGAGCTGTTTTTT	NA	NA	TRBJ2-2	TRBV15
CASSPQGGVDIQYF	TGTGCCAGCAGCCCCCAGGGAGGGGTAGACATTCAGTACTTC	few	TRBD2	TRBJ2-4	TRBV11-2
CASSLGATAGNTIYF	TGCGCCAGCAGCTTGGGGGCGACAGCTGGAAACACCATATATTTT	few	NA	TRBJ1-3	TRBV5-1
CASSPYRQGLMNTEAFF	TGTGCCAGCAGCCCCTACCGACAGGGGCTTATGAACACTGAAGCTTTCTTT	few	TRBD1	TRBJ1-1	TRBV3-1
CDSSRLKRAGGETQYF	TGTGACAGCAGCCGTTTAAAGAGGGCGGGAGGGGAGACCCAGTACTTC	NA	TRBD2	TRBJ2-5	TRBV7-3
CASNHGGAGGGSEQFF	TGTGCCAGTAACCATGGTGGTGCGGGAGGAGGGAGTGAGCAGTTCTTC	many	TRBD2	TRBJ2-1	TRBV19
CASSPPQGGTGELFF	TGTGCCAGCAGTCCCCCCCAGGGAGGCACCGGGGAGCTGTTTTTT	once	NA	TRBJ2-2	TRBV12-3/TRBV12-4
CSGTSGGYNEQFF	TGCAGCGGGACTAGCGGGGGCTACAATGAGCAGTTCTTC	NA	TRBD2	TRBJ2-1	TRBV29-1
CASSGGDRAEFEQYF	TGTGCCAGCAGCGGTGGGGACAGGGCGGAGTTCGAGCAGTACTTC	NA	TRBD1	TRBJ2-7	TRBV9
CASSLWNSGIRNSPLHF	TGTGCCAGCAGTTTATGGAATTCCGGTATAAGGAATTCACCCCTCCACTTT	NA	NA	TRBJ1-6	TRBV27
CSAGDTSGYTF	TGCAGCGCGGGTGACACCTCGGGCTACACCTTC	few	NA	TRBJ1-2	TRBV29-1
CASSRGTTWNQPQHF	TGTGCCAGCAGCCGCGGGACTACCTGGAATCAGCCCCAGCATTTT	NA	NA	TRBJ1-5	TRBV12-3/TRBV12-4
CASSQGPRVSAKGELFF	TGCGCCAGCAGCCAAGGACCGAGGGTTTCGGCGAAGGGGGAGCTGTTTTTT	NA	NA	TRBJ2-2	TRBV4-3
CSVSTGQGARAQYF	TGCAGCGTCTCCACGGGACAGGGGGCTCGGGCCCAGTACTTC	NA	TRBD1	TRBJ2-5	TRBV29-1
CASSTGLAGAYNEQFF	TGTGCCAGCAGCACGGGACTAGCGGGGGCCTACAATGAGCAGTTCTTC	few	TRBD2	TRBJ2-1	TRBV9
CASSVEPYNEQFF	TGTGCCAGCAGCGTAGAACCTTACAATGAGCAGTTCTTC	NA	NA	TRBJ2-1	TRBV9
CASSVGGANRDEQYF	TGTGCCAGCAGCGTAGGGGGGGCGAACCGTGACGAGCAGTACTTC	few	NA	TRBJ2-7	TRBV9
CASSFSANNEQFF	TGTGCCAGCAGCTTTTCAGCGAACAATGAGCAGTTCTTC	many	NA	TRBJ2-1	TRBV7-2
CATRTGGLVETQYF	TGTGCCACCCGGACAGGGGGATTGGTAGAGACCCAGTACTTC	few	TRBD1	TRBJ2-5	TRBV3-1
CASSLDFGSINEQFF	TGTGCCAGCAGCTTAGACTTCGGGAGCATCAATGAGCAGTTCTTC	NA	NA	TRBJ2-1	TRBV11-3
CAIALGTSGQETQYF	TGTGCCATTGCCTTAGGGACTAGCGGCCAAGAGACCCAGTACTTC	few	TRBD2	TRBJ2-5	TRBV10-3
CASSRASDETQYF	TGTGCCAGCAGCCGCGCTTCGGATGAGACCCAGTACTTC	many	NA	TRBJ2-5	TRBV11-3
CSGEGASSTDTQYF	TGCAGTGGAGAGGGAGCCTCTAGCACAGATACGCAGTATTTT	few	NA	TRBJ2-3	TRBV20-1
CASSPRTSGGTDTQYF	TGCGCCAGCAGCCCTAGGACTAGCGGGGGAACAGATACGCAGTATTTT	NA	TRBD2	TRBJ2-3	TRBV5-1
CASSPRAAGEQFF	TGTGCCAGCTCACCAAGGGCGGCGGGTGAGCAGTTCTTC	NA	NA	TRBJ2-1	TRBV18
CASSLAAGANYGYTF	TGCGCCAGCAGCTTGGCCGCAGGAGCTAACTATGGCTACACCTTC	many	NA	TRBJ1-2	TRBV5-1
CASSETSIQETQYF	TGCGCCAGCAGCGAGACTAGCATACAAGAGACCCAGTACTTC	NA	TRBD2	TRBJ2-5	TRBV5-1
CSAIGYTGNLNSYNEQFF	TGCAGTGCCATAGGGTATACAGGAAACTTAAACTCCTACAATGAGCAGTTCTTC	many	NA	TRBJ2-1	TRBV20-1
CSASRPADTQYF	TGCAGTGCCTCGAGACCGGCAGATACGCAGTATTTT	NA	NA	TRBJ2-3	TRBV20-1